This record covers a single T cell receptor (beta chain). This clonotype was counted ten times or more. Its antigen is unknown. The sample holds no much larger clone one base away, and base qualities are not on file. The data derive from a study of regulatory T cells in long-lasting Graves disease (dated by TCRdb to the early 2020s). Background on the whole study: To count as having persistent Graves' disease, a patient had to have received antithyroid drug treatment for over 5 years with TSH receptor autoantibodies remaining persistently positive. Peripheral blood TCR sequencing and RNA sequencing compared persistent Graves' disease patients with newly diagnosed Graves' disease patients. The study was registered as a clinical trial and conducted in China. TCR sequencing covered around 13 persistent and approximately 20 newly diagnosed Graves' disease patients, some 35 samples in total. In the clinical cohort, patients with persistent Graves' disease had used antithyroid drugs for an average of approximately eleven years. Summary of the overall study and its limitations: As a limitation, the authors acknowledged that the small sample size may reduce accuracy. A larger number of public clonotypes was shared among persistent patients (approximately 3,000) than among newly diagnosed patients (roughly 930). Sequencing and analysis were limited to the TCR beta chain. The study examined only peripheral blood because the primary lesion, thyroid tissue, could not be accessed. Persistent Graves' disease patients showed lower TCR Shannon entropy and fewer highly expanded clones than newly diagnosed patients, suggesting clonal expansion.

Libraries were constructed by multiplex PCR. The data were produced on an Illumina HiSeq 4000. TCR beta libraries were built with iRepertoire HTBI primers and Arm-PCR amplification of CDR3 regions. Before sequencing, the PCR products underwent gel purification. On the study's bioinformatics: Gene usage analysis of CDR3 amino acid clonotypes relied on the 55 to 80 TRBV and fewer than 15 TRBJ segments identified across samples. Filtered high-quality paired reads were merged into contigs using COPE and FqMerger. BLAST was used to align contigs to the IMGT TRBV, TRBD and TRBJ reference genes, and CDR3 was defined following IMGT. Clonotypes above 0.1% frequency were classified as highly expanded clones. Shannon entropy was used to measure repertoire diversity, and the Gini coefficient was used to measure V-J evenness. A clonotype found in more than one individual was treated as public. Using fastp at Q25 and MiXCR, TCRdb reprocessed the public reads and kept productive beta chains. Every distinct CDR3 protein forms one entry, paired with its most common genes and DNA. TCRdb's processing, not the study's, gives the V and J calls here. Within this sample are some 470,000 distinct CDR3 sequences, with roughly 21% of them counted one time only. Of the sample, roughly 7.1% falls within the top ten clones.

The sample's time point label, in plain terms: persistent/refractory GD, antithyroid drugs over 5 years with positive TRAb. RNA was extracted from PBMCs in TRIzol for both TCR sequencing and RNA sequencing. The diagnosis of Graves' disease was made according to American Thyroid Association guidelines. Patients for the study were recruited at an endocrinology department in Xi'an, China. From each patient, 8 to 10 milliliters of peripheral blood was collected into an EDTA anticoagulant tube. Ficoll Paque Plus density gradient separation was used to isolate PBMCs, and no further T cell sorting was performed. An Agilent 2100 Bioanalyzer and agarose gel were used to check RNA quality, while a NanoDrop 2000 measured RNA concentration. The sequence derives from a female donor with Graves disease. Sequenced here: peripheral blood mononuclear cells (PBMCs), sampled when the disease was refractory, from a patient treated with antithyroid drugs.

CDR3 reads: CASSFIRAPHITTETQYF. The bases read TGTGCCAGCAGTTTCATCCGGGCCCCACACATTACCACAGAGACCCAGTACTTC. Rearrangement joined TRBV27 to TRBJ2-5, with the D segment identity uncertain. At the junction V is shortened by 3 bases and J by 4 bases, with 24 bases in between. From cysteine to phenylalanine, the CDR3 is 18 amino acids long. Just the 54-base CDR3 DNA is kept, in frame starting at base 1. The CDR1 and CDR2 encoded by the germline V gene (reference sequence) are MNHEY and SMNVEV.